This record looks at one T cell receptor (beta chain) sequence and its context. This specimen belongs to a study of blood T cell repertoires in COVID-19. Study-wide context: Researchers got acute and convalescent COVID-19 samples from the United States, Italy and Spain. Sources were T cells, B-cell-depleted T cells, or PBMCs; the material itself was cDNA or gDNA.

TCRdb's table, derived via immunoSEQ multiplex PCR, lists solely in-frame clones and lacks some. The repertoire holds about 33,000 clones, with 90% to 95% as singletons. CDR1 is LNHNV and CDR2 is YYDKDF in the germline V gene (reference sequence). The CDR3 has 13 residues. The V end was cut by 1 base, the J end by 6 bases, with 9 bases between. The sequenced material came from peripheral blood. This chain links TRBV15 with TRBJ1-2; unclear D gene. The sequence was obtained from a male donor with active COVID-19. The DNA of the CDR3 is TGTGCCACCAGCAGAGCCCAGGCTAATGGCTACACCTTC. This sequence encodes CATSRAQANGYTF.